Presented here are 32 T cell receptor beta chains from one specimen sequenced in a study of human T cells and chemical hapten exposure. The time point denotes: patch test 3, about 24 weeks after DPC sensitization. Treatment: therapeutic diphenylcyclopropenone sensitization with weekly scalp DPC. One entry per CDR3 protein results from TCRdb running MiXCR on the RACE reads. The table has about 82,000 distinct CDR3 sequences, about a tenth seen once. This material consisted of whole blood, taken in connection with sensitization to the hapten diphenylcyclopropenone (DPC). The receptors come from a woman aged 50 to 65 with alopecia areata. Some clones in this sample may be carry-over from other donors' samples.

The chain joins TRBV7-2 to TRBJ2-3; 7 bases fit TRBD2. Germline V gene lookup returns CDR1 SGHTA and CDR2 FQGNSA. The CDR3 spans 14 residues. Unmatched junction bases numbered 6, after V lost 5 bases and J lost 4 bases. The CDR3 DNA reads TGTGCCAGCAGCCAACTGACTAGCTCAGATACGCAGTATTTT. Amino acids: CASSQLTSSDTQYF.

This clonotype was counted many times. In DNA, the CDR3 is TGTGCCAGCAGCTCCGGGACAGGACCCATCACTTCCATTCAGTACTTC. It encodes CASSSGTGPITSIQYF. The chain links TRBV11-1 to TRBJ2-4; 8 bases are shared with TRBD1. This CDR3 comprises 16 residues. J was trimmed by 9 bases and V by 4 bases; bases with no gene match: 14. Germline lookup yields CDR1 SGHAT and CDR2 FQDESV (reference sequence).

This clonotype has at least ten counts. CDR3 loop: CASSEVGGSTQYF. The CDR3, as DNA: TGTGCCAGCAGTGAGGTAGGCGGGAGTACGCAGTATTTT. V gene TRBV2 combines with J gene TRBJ2-3, with 7 positions matching TRBD2. Trimming took 3 bases from V and 8 from J; bases not matched to a gene: 5. Per the germline V gene, CDR1 is SNHLY and CDR2 is FYNNEI. The CDR3 has 13 residues.

Concerning this clonotype itself: Since a much larger clone is just one base distant, this may be a read error. The chain's CDR3 is CASSRPGQYTDTQYF. As DNA, the CDR3 is TGTGCCAGCTCACGACCGGGACAGTACACAGATACGCAGTATTTT. The chain carries TRBV18 and TRBJ2-3, with TRBD1 identical over 7 bases. With 4 bases clipped from V and 2 bases from J, the junction kept 6 bases outside the gene matches. Germline loops: CDR1 KGHSH, CDR2 LQKENI. The CDR3 has 15 residues.

A note on this clonotype: A much larger clone lies one base from this, so it may be a read error. This CDR3 fails to terminate in the conserved phenylalanine or tryptophan, so it likely reflects a read error. This chain connects TRBV28 to TRBJ1-1; D gene uncertain. The CDR3 totals 14 residues. Trimming pared 3 bases from V and 1 base from J, leaving 9 bases between. Germline CDR1 is MDHEN and CDR2 is SYDVKM. This CDR3 is CASSLRVPNTEAFS. The CDR3 DNA is TGTGCCAGCAGTTTGAGGGTTCCGAACACTGAAGCTTTCTCT.

This clonotype has a count of ten or more. The rearrangement joins TRBV12-3 or TRBV12-4 to TRBJ2-3; TRBD2 matches 8 bases. The junction had 5 bases not matched to a gene; V was cut back by 1 base and J by 2 bases. CDR3 length: 16 amino acids. The CDR3 spells CASSLGGGRTTDTQYF. CDR3 nucleotide sequence: TGTGCCAGCAGTTTAGGGGGCGGGAGGACCACAGATACGCAGTATTTT.

This clonotype appeared many times. This chain joins TRBV6-5 and TRBJ2-3; 7 nucleotides match TRBD1. With 6 bases clipped from V and 0 bases from J, the junction kept 6 bases outside the gene matches. CDR3 length: 15 residues. Germline CDR1 and CDR2: MNHEY and SVGAGI. This CDR3 is CASSTLDRSTDTQYF. Here the CDR3 DNA reads TGTGCCAGCAGCACTTTGGACAGGAGCACAGATACGCAGTATTTT.

A few counts support this clonotype. The genes are TRBV6-2 or TRBV6-3 and TRBJ2-7, with 10 positions matching TRBD2. The germline gives CDR1 MNHEY, CDR2 SVGEGT. V was pared by 5 bases and J by 7 bases, with 8 bases of the junction left unmatched. The CDR3 has 14 residues. The DNA of the CDR3 is TGTGCCAGCAGTGCTCCGGGACTAGCGAGGGAGCAGTACTTC. This gives the protein CASSAPGLAREQYF.

The rearrangement joins TRBV12-3 or TRBV12-4 to TRBJ2-7; tentative D call: TRBD1 (5 bases). The CDR3 covers 15 residues. Between the trimmed V and J ends, which lost 3 bases and 0 bases, there was a span of 12 bases. CDR3: CASSFSDSLSYEQYF. In DNA, the CDR3 is TGTGCCAGCAGTTTTTCAGACAGCCTCTCCTACGAGCAGTACTTC.

This sequence joins TRBV29-1 and TRBJ2-5; tentative D call: TRBD2 (6 bases). CDR1 SQVTM and CDR2 ANQGSEA come from the germline V gene. The V gene lost 3 bases and the J gene lost 4 bases, with 18 bases spanning the gap. CDR3 length: 15 amino acids. CDR3 region: CSVEERATRGETQYF. The CDR3 DNA follows: TGCAGCGTTGAGGAGCGGGCCACTAGGGGAGAGACCCAGTACTTC.

The genes are TRBV19 and TRBJ2-2; 9 bases are a match to TRBD1. CDR3 length: 17 amino acids. With 7 bases clipped from V and 4 bases from J, the junction kept 13 bases outside the gene matches. Germline-derived CDR1 and CDR2 are LNHDA and SQIVND (reference sequence). CDR3 protein: CASTSASGTGLTGELFF. The DNA for the CDR3 is TGTGCCAGTACCTCCGCCTCCGGGACAGGGCTCACCGGGGAGCTGTTTTTT.

This clonotype was counted only a few times. The chain combines TRBV20-1 with TRBJ2-5; the D gene is possibly TRBD2 (5 bases). This CDR3 contains 10 residues. CDR1 DFQATT and CDR2 SNEGSKA come from the germline V gene (reference sequence). Trimming cost V 5 bases and J 6 bases, with 7 bases left between them. CDR3 coding DNA: TGCAGTGCTCAGCGGAAGACCCAGTACTTC. The encoded protein is CSAQRKTQYF.

This clonotype was seen repeatedly, ten times or more. In DNA form, the CDR3 reads TGTGCCAGCAGTTACGGTGAAAGCTCCTACGAGCAGTACTTC. It encodes CASSYGESSYEQYF. The chain uses TRBV6-5 and TRBJ2-7; D uncertain. Per germline, CDR1 MNHEY and CDR2 SVGAGI. The CDR3 loop spans 14 amino acids. Trimming pared 2 bases from V and 0 bases from J, leaving 8 bases between.

This clonotype was counted ten times or more. This chain links TRBV12-3 or TRBV12-4 with TRBJ1-6; possibly TRBD1 for D (6 bases). The CDR3 runs to 14 residues. The V gene lost 3 bases and the J gene lost 7 bases, with 10 bases spanning the gap. CDR3 nucleotide sequence: TGTGCCAGCAGTTTTACAGGGCGGAATTCACCCCTCCACTTT. It codes for CASSFTGRNSPLHF.

This clonotype was seen many times. The chain links TRBV19 to TRBJ1-2; D gene ambiguous. The CDR3 has 14 amino acids. Germline V gene lookup returns CDR1 LNHDA and CDR2 SQIVND (reference sequence). V gave up 6 bases and J gave up 7 bases, with 18 bases separating them. This CDR3 is CASSATRSVRGYTF. CDR3 DNA sequence: TGTGCCAGTAGCGCCACCAGGTCCGTCCGTGGCTACACCTTC. The full variable domain, in which reference TRBV19 and TRBJ1-2 provide the parts outside the CDR3, is DGGITQSPKYLFRKEGQNVTLSCEQNLNHDAMYWYRQDPGQGLRLIYYSQIVNDFQKGDIAEGYSVSREKKESFPLTVTSAQKNPTAFYLCASSATRSVRGYTFGSGTRLTVV.

This clonotype was seen at least ten times. The chain employs TRBV9 and TRBJ2-1, with 13 bases fitting TRBD2. Germline V gene data show CDR1 as SGDLS and CDR2 as YYNGEE. Trimming removed 0 bases from V and 10 bases from J; junction bases left unmatched: 4. The CDR3 is 15 amino acids. This CDR3 is CASSVAGLAGWEQFF. The CDR3 bases are TGTGCCAGCAGCGTAGCGGGACTAGCGGGATGGGAGCAGTTCTTC.

This clonotype was detected a few times. The rearrangement links TRBV3-1 to TRBJ1-1; possibly TRBD1 for D (6 bases). CDR3 length: 15 amino acids. Trimming removed 0 bases at V and 5 bases at J, with 13 bases between. In germline, CDR1 is LGHDT, CDR2 YNNKEL (reference sequence). The CDR3 DNA reads as TGTGCCAGCAGCCAAGATTCTCCGGGGACAACTGAAGCTTTCTTT. Its translation is CASSQDSPGTTEAFF. Drawing the rest from reference TRBV3-1 and TRBJ1-1, the complete variable domain is DTAVSQTPKYLVTQMGNDKSIKCEQNLGHDTMYWYKQDSKKFLKIMFSYNNKELIINETVPNRFSPKSPDKAHLNLHINSLELGDSAVYFCASSQDSPGTTEAFFGQGTRLTVV.

The chain couples TRBV5-4 to TRBJ2-5; either TRBD1 or TRBD2 may fit D (5 bases each). This CDR3 is 17 amino acids long. V was cut by 4 bases and J by 1 base, with 20 bases left in between. The germline V gene has CDR1 SGHNT and CDR2 YYREEE (reference sequence). CDR3 loop: CASSIPTPGTVQETQYF. In nucleotides, the CDR3 is TGTGCCAGCAGCATCCCCACTCCAGGGACGGTCCAAGAGACCCAGTACTTC.

This clonotype was detected ten times or more. The J gene is TRBJ2-1, the V gene TRBV29-1; D is uncertain. V shed 0 bases and J shed 2 bases, with 5 bases lying between them. The V gene's germline CDR1 is SQVTM and CDR2 ANQGSEA. The CDR3 loop spans 13 amino acids. The CDR3 loop is CSVEELTYNEQFF. CDR3 in DNA: TGCAGCGTTGAAGAACTTACCTACAATGAGCAGTTCTTC.

The chain is built from TRBV14 and TRBJ2-1; D remains ambiguous. CDR3 size: 16 residues. The germline CDR1 and CDR2 sequences are SGHDN and FVKESK. V gave up 0 bases and J gave up 5 bases, with 14 bases separating them. The CDR3 DNA follows: TGTGCCAGCAGCCAAGAGGGTAGGCGCACCAACAATGAGCAGTTCTTC. Encoded protein: CASSQEGRRTNNEQFF.

This clonotype was seen ten or more times. The J gene is TRBJ1-1, the V gene TRBV18; 10 nucleotides match TRBD1. The CDR3 has 16 amino acids. J gave up 1 base and V 6 bases, and 8 bases lay outside the gene matches. In germline, CDR1 is KGHSH, CDR2 LQKENI. The CDR3, as DNA: TGTGCCAGCTCCACCCAGGGGACAGGGGCGAACACTGAAGCTTTCTTT. Protein sequence: CASSTQGTGANTEAFF.

This clonotype was picked up many times. The chain has TRBV5-1 and TRBJ2-3, with D unresolved. Germline CDR1 reads SGHRS; CDR2 reads YFSETQ. The CDR3 consists of 15 residues. V shed 3 bases and J shed 0 bases, with 11 bases lying between them. CDR3 sequence: CASSSDLISTDTQYF. The CDR3 DNA follows: TGCGCCAGCAGCTCCGACTTAATCAGCACAGATACGCAGTATTTT.

This clonotype was counted between two and nine times. CDR3 region: CASSFQRYEQYF. The CDR3 bases are TGTGCCAGCAGCTTTCAGCGTTACGAGCAGTACTTC. The rearrangement links TRBV5-8 to TRBJ2-7, with D uncertain. CDR1 is SGHTS, CDR2 YDEGEE, per germline. V gave up 2 bases and J gave up 4 bases, with 7 bases separating them. The CDR3 has 12 amino acids.

This clonotype has a count of ten or more. The chain has TRBV5-4 and TRBJ2-3, with D possibly matching TRBD1 (6 bases). In germline, CDR1 is SGHNT, CDR2 YYREEE (reference sequence). The V end lost 3 bases, the J end lost 0 bases, and 11 bases lay between the germline ends. The CDR3 is made up of 15 amino acids. The chain's CDR3 is CASSSTGASTDTQYF. In nucleotides, the CDR3 is TGTGCCAGCAGCTCGACAGGAGCCAGCACAGATACGCAGTATTTT.

V usage is TRBV7-9 and J usage is TRBJ2-3, with 10 positions matching TRBD1. The CDR3 loop spans 13 amino acids. CDR1 and CDR2 from the germline V gene are SEHNR and FQNEAQ (reference sequence). After removal of 3 bases from V and 9 bases from J, the junction contained 3 bases not matched to a gene. The CDR3 region is CASSFGQGDTQYF. In DNA form, the CDR3 reads TGTGCCAGCAGCTTCGGACAGGGGGACACGCAGTATTTT.

There are many counts of this clonotype. V is TRBV14 and J is TRBJ2-3, with a tentative D call TRBD2 (5 bases). Germline lookup yields CDR1 SGHDN and CDR2 FVKESK. This CDR3 has 11 residues. Trimming took off 4 bases at V and 6 bases at J, with 5 bases between the two ends. In nucleotides, the CDR3 is TGTGCCAGCAGCCGAGGGGATACGCAGTATTTT. Translating it yields CASSRGDTQYF.

A few counts support this clonotype. The rearrangement uses TRBV28 and TRBJ1-1; D uncertain. This CDR3 is built from 11 residues. Germline CDR1 reads MDHEN; CDR2 reads SYDVKM. With 6 bases removed from V and 5 bases from J, the gap between germline ends came to 7 bases. The chain's CDR3 is CASRDLTEAFF. The CDR3 DNA is TGTGCCAGCAGAGACCTTACTGAAGCTTTCTTT.

This clonotype appeared a few times. The chain carries TRBV30 and TRBJ2-7; perhaps TRBD1 as D (7 bases). The V gene lost 0 bases and the J gene lost 7 bases, with 16 bases spanning the gap. The CDR3 runs 14 residues. Germline assignment: CDR1 GTSNPN and CDR2 SVGIG (reference sequence). The CDR3 loop is CAWSVRRGAREQYF. The CDR3 bases are TGTGCCTGGAGTGTACGCAGGGGGGCGAGGGAGCAGTACTTC.

The chain uses TRBV20-1 and TRBJ2-7; D is undetermined. The germline V gene encodes CDR1 DFQATT and CDR2 SNEGSKA (reference sequence). The CDR3 spans 16 residues. Trimming pared 4 bases from V and 2 bases from J, leaving 21 bases between. The CDR3 region has the DNA TGCAGTGCTATCAGTACAAATCGAGCTCGAACCTACGAGCAGTACTTC. Translating gives CSAISTNRARTYEQYF.

This clonotype was seen only a few times. The CDR3, as DNA: TGCGCCAGCAGCGAAGGAAGGGAGGCTTTCTTT. Translation: CASSEGREAFF. This chain connects TRBV4-1 to TRBJ1-1; D is ambiguous. The ends were cut back, 5 bases at V and 11 bases at J, with 12 bases in the middle. CDR3 length: 11 amino acids. Germline V lookup: CDR1 MGHRA, CDR2 YSYEKL.

There are many counts of this clonotype. The rearrangement joins TRBV5-1 to TRBJ1-1; D gene unclear. Trimming left V 0 bases short and J 0 bases short, with 9 bases between. The germline V gene has CDR1 SGHRS and CDR2 YFSETQ. The CDR3 length is 15 residues. The CDR3 protein is CASSLDPEMNTEAFF. The DNA of the CDR3 is TGCGCCAGCAGCTTGGACCCGGAAATGAACACTGAAGCTTTCTTT.

The sample holds many counts of this clonotype. The chain links TRBV9 to TRBJ1-1, with TRBD1 as a possible D gene (6 bases). CDR3 size: 14 residues. Trimming cost V 0 bases and J 4 bases, with 10 bases left between them. CDR1 SGDLS and CDR2 YYNGEE come from the germline V gene. CDR3 sequence reads: CASSVDPRGTEAFF. CDR3 sequence (DNA): TGTGCCAGCAGCGTAGACCCCAGGGGCACTGAAGCTTTCTTT.